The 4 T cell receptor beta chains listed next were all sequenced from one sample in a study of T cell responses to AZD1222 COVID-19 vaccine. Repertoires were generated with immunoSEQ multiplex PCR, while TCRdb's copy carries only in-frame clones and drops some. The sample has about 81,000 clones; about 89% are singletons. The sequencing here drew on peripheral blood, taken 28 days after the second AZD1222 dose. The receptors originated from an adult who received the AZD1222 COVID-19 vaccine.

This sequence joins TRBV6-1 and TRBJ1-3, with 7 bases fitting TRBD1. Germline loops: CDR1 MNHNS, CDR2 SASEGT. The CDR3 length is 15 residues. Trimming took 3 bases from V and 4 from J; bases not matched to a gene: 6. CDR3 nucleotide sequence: TGTGCCAGCAGTGAGGGGACAGACCCAGGAAACACCATATATTTT. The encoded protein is CASSEGTDPGNTIYF.

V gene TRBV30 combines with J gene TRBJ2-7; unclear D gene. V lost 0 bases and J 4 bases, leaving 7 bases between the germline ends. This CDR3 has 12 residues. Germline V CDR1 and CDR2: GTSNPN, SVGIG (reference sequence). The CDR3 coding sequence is TGTGCCTGGAGTGTTTCAAGGTACGAGCAGTACTTC. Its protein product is CAWSVSRYEQYF.

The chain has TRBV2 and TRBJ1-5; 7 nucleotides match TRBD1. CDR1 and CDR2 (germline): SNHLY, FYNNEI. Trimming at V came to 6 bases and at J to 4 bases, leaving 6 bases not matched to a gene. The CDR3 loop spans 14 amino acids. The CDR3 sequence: CASSWDSLNQPQHF. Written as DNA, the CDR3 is TGTGCCAGCAGCTGGGACAGTCTTAATCAGCCCCAGCATTTT.

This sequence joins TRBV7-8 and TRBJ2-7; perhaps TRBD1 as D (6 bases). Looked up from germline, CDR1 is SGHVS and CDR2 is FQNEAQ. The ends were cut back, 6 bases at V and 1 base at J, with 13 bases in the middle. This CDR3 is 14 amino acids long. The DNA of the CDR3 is TGTGCCAGCAGTAGGAACCAGGGGTCCTACGAGCAGTACTTC. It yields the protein CASSRNQGSYEQYF.